This T cell receptor (beta chain) is from a study of blood T cell repertoires in COVID-19. About the study: Spain, Italy and the United States supplied samples that represented acute and convalescent COVID-19. In each case, the material was cDNA or gDNA derived from T cells, B-cell-depleted T cells, or PBMCs.

The CDR3 sequence is 16 residues long. The V end was cut by 3 bases, the J end by 6 bases, with 21 bases between. Germline CDR1 reads MNHNS; CDR2 reads SASEGT. Original handling: Amplification of reference gene primers provided the estimated nucleated cell counts. The assay was immunoSEQ multiplex PCR, and TCRdb's table has in-frame clones only and misses some. For V, J and clone size, that table is used; D and trimming come from the DNA. The sample holds 65,000 to 75,000 clones, roughly nine tenths seen once. The sample taken for sequencing was peripheral blood. The TCR comes from a man in his fifties with active COVID-19. V is TRBV6-1 and J is TRBJ2-7, with D tentatively TRBD2 (5 bases). The CDR3 loop reads CASSDISGERVPEQYF. CDR3 nucleotide sequence: TGTGCCAGCAGTGACATCAGTGGCGAGAGGGTCCCCGAGCAGTACTTC.